The present T cell receptor beta chain was sequenced within a study of blood T cell repertoires in COVID-19. Overall study context: Nucleic acid was either cDNA or gDNA, and it came from T cells, B-cell-depleted T cells, or PBMCs.

Per germline, CDR1 MNHNS and CDR2 SASEGT. V was pared by 3 bases and J by 4 bases, with 12 bases of the junction left unmatched. The CDR3 has 17 amino acids. TCRdb keeps only in-frame clones here, not all; method: immunoSEQ multiplex PCR. The sample has tens of thousands of clones; roughly 88% are singletons. The sequenced sample was peripheral blood. This chain uses TRBV6-1 with TRBJ2-7, with 10 bases identical to TRBD1. This TCR came from a woman aged 55-75 years with acute or convalescent COVID-19. This chain's CDR3 is CASSDIDRGLTYYEQYV. The DNA for the CDR3 is TGTGCCAGCAGTGATATCGACAGGGGGCTCACCTATTACGAGCAGTACGTC.